This entry lists 21 T cell receptor beta chains sequenced from one sample in a study of blood T cell repertoires in COVID-19. Some clones are missing from TCRdb's copy, which holds only in-frame ones; the method was immunoSEQ multiplex PCR. Of about 240,000 clones listed, approximately 86% are singletons. The sequencing sample was made of PBMCs or T cells enriched from blood (not recorded which). Receptors were obtained from a woman in her thirties or forties with acute COVID-19.

This clone appeared once. This sequence joins TRBV19 and TRBJ1-1; 7 nucleotides agree with TRBD1. The CDR3 covers 16 residues. After removal of 5 bases from V and 4 bases from J, the junction contained 13 bases not matched to a gene. Per the germline V gene, CDR1 is LNHDA and CDR2 is SQIVND (reference sequence). This chain's CDR3 is CASSLSSTGVGTEAFF. CDR3 nucleotides: TGTGCCAGTAGTCTTAGTAGCACAGGGGTTGGCACTGAAGCTTTCTTT.

This clone occurred a few times. The chain combines TRBV5-1 with TRBJ2-2, with 10 bases that match TRBD2. In germline, CDR1 is SGHRS, CDR2 YFSETQ. The CDR3 runs to 13 residues. The ends lost 9 bases at V and 5 bases at J; junction bases unmatched: 4. The CDR3 coding sequence is TGCGCCACAGGGACTAGCGTTACCGGGGAGCTGTTTTTT. Protein product: CATGTSVTGELFF. Full variable domain (missing parts from reference TRBV5-1 and TRBJ2-2): KAGVTQTPRYLIKTRGQQVTLSCSPISGHRSVSWYQQTPGQGLQFLFEYFSETQRNKGNFPGRFSGRQFSNSRSEMNVSTLELGDSALYLCATGTSVTGELFFGEGSRLTVL.

CDR3 sequence: CASATKVLGGPRTF. In nucleotides, the CDR3 is TGTGCCAGCGCGACAAAAGTTCTCGGGGGGCCGCGGACCTTC. This chain uses TRBV3-1 (or the pseudogene TRBV3-2) with TRBJ1-2; weak D call: TRBD1 (6 bases). Germline lookup yields CDR1 LGHDT and CDR2 YNNKEL (reference sequence). The CDR3 is made up of 14 amino acids. V lost 8 bases to trimming and J lost 14 bases, with 27 bases between them.

The genes are TRBV9 and TRBJ1-1; D might be TRBD1 (5 bases). Germline V gene data show CDR1 as SGDLS and CDR2 as YYNGEE. The CDR3 loop spans 13 amino acids. V lost 0 bases to trimming and J lost 11 bases, with 14 bases between them. The CDR3 protein is CASSVEWGGEAFF. As DNA, the CDR3 is TGTGCCAGCAGCGTAGAGTGGGGCGGAGAGGCTTTCTTT.

The rearrangement joins TRBV7-9 to TRBJ1-2; D may be TRBD1 (5 bases). The CDR3 spans 15 residues. CDR1 and CDR2 from the germline V gene are SEHNR and FQNEAQ (reference sequence). V shed 5 bases and J shed 4 bases, with 17 bases lying between them. CDR3 coding DNA: TGTGCCAGCAGCCTCGGGAGGGACCGAGGCTATGGCTACACCTTC. Translating it yields CASSLGRDRGYGYTF.

The chain uses TRBV6-5 and TRBJ2-1, with a possible D match to TRBD2 (6 bases). V lost 4 bases to trimming and J lost 9 bases, with 10 bases between them. Germline-derived CDR1 and CDR2 are MNHEY and SVGAGI. The CDR3 spans 12 residues. The CDR3 coding sequence is TGTGCCAGCAGTTCCGGGAGAGGTGAGCAGTTCTTC. Its translation: CASSSGRGEQFF.

The V and J genes are TRBV29-1 and TRBJ2-3; 8 bases align to TRBD1. V lost 5 bases and J lost 5; bases outside the gene matches: 9. Germline V gene data show CDR1 as SQVTM and CDR2 as ANQGSEA. The CDR3 runs 14 residues. The CDR3 DNA sequence: TGCAGCGTTAAACAGACAGGGGTAATAGATACGCAGTATTTT. The encoded protein is CSVKQTGVIDTQYF.

This chain uses TRBV15 with TRBJ2-2; TRBD1 agrees at 7 bases. Trimming removed 3 bases from V and 6 bases from J; junction bases left unmatched: 13. Germline V gene lookup returns CDR1 LNHNV and CDR2 YYDKDF (reference sequence). The CDR3 sequence is 17 residues long. CDR3 residues: CATSSRRQGYSAGELFF. The CDR3, as DNA: TGTGCCACCAGCAGCAGACGACAGGGTTACTCCGCCGGGGAGCTGTTTTTT.

The V and J genes are TRBV11-3 and TRBJ2-7; 14 bases are shared with TRBD2. This CDR3 comprises 17 residues. With V trimmed by 5 bases and J by 4 bases, 10 bases remained unmatched. CDR1 SGHNT and CDR2 YENEEA come from the germline V gene. CDR3 DNA sequence: TGTGCCAGCAGCGACTCACTAAGGACTAGCGGGAGGTACGAGCAGTACTTC. It specifies CASSDSLRTSGRYEQYF.

This clone appeared once. CDR3 sequence reads: CATRGTGSGELFF. CDR3 in DNA: TGTGCAACCCGCGGGACCGGTTCCGGGGAGCTGTTTTTT. The chain recombines TRBV7-3 with TRBJ2-2; maybe TRBD2 (6 bases). Germline CDR1 reads SGHTA; CDR2 reads FQGTGA. This CDR3 is built from 13 residues.

The chain recombines TRBV29-1 with TRBJ2-5; tentatively, D is TRBD2 (5 bases). Between the trimmed V and J ends, which lost 7 bases and 3 bases, there was a span of 15 bases. The CDR3 spans 13 residues. Germline CDR1 is SQVTM and CDR2 is ANQGSEA. The CDR3 is CSAAGGKKETQYF. Here the CDR3 DNA reads TGCAGCGCTGCGGGCGGTAAGAAAGAGACCCAGTACTTC.

The chain links TRBV29-1 to TRBJ1-2; no clear D. The CDR3 has 11 amino acids. The germline CDR1 and CDR2 sequences are SQVTM and ANQGSEA. Trimming removed 3 bases at V and 4 bases at J, with 6 bases between. The CDR3 nucleotides are TGCAGCGTTGAGGAGATCTATGGCTACACCTTC. Amino acids: CSVEEIYGYTF.

The V gene is TRBV15, the J gene TRBJ1-2; D is perhaps TRBD1 (6 bases). Germline V CDR1 and CDR2: LNHNV, YYDKDF (reference sequence). The CDR3 contains 14 residues. Trimming left V 5 bases short and J 5 bases short, with 15 bases between. The CDR3 DNA sequence: TGTGCCACCAGCTCGCACAGGGCGGGTTATGGCTACACCTTC. The encoded protein is CATSSHRAGYGYTF.

The chain employs TRBV7-9 and TRBJ2-1; 10 nucleotides match TRBD1. Germline values: CDR1 SEHNR, CDR2 FQNEAQ (reference sequence). The trim removed 10 bases at V and 2 bases at J, leaving 8 bases unmatched. CDR3 length: 15 residues. The CDR3 nucleotides read TGTGCCACCAACTTAGGACAGGGGGCCTACAATGAGCAGTTCTTC. Encoded protein: CATNLGQGAYNEQFF.

V and J are TRBV3-1 (or the pseudogene TRBV3-2) and TRBJ2-3, with D perhaps TRBD2 (6 bases). The CDR3 length is 17 residues. With 5 bases removed from V and 4 bases from J, the gap between germline ends came to 22 bases. The germline gives CDR1 LGHDT, CDR2 YNNKEL (reference sequence). CDR3 sequence (DNA): TGTGCCAGCAGCTCCGACGAAGGGTGGGAGGAAGCAGATACGCAGTATTTT. It specifies CASSSDEGWEEADTQYF.

J is TRBJ1-5 and V is TRBV28, with TRBD1 matching over 7 bases. V shed 3 bases, J shed 0 bases, and the junction held 8 bases outside the gene matches. Germline loops: CDR1 MDHEN, CDR2 SYDVKM. This CDR3 spans 17 amino acids. For the CDR3, the DNA is TGTGCCAGCAGTTTGGACGGGACAGCTGTTAGCAATCAGCCCCAGCATTTT. Its protein product is CASSLDGTAVSNQPQHF.

The rearrangement uses TRBV5-8 and TRBJ1-3, with a tentative D call TRBD1 (6 bases). Trimming cost V 0 bases and J 3 bases, with 10 bases left between them. Germline CDR1 SGHTS, CDR2 YDEGEE. The CDR3 contains 15 residues. The CDR3 DNA is TGTGCCAGCAGCTTGGAAGGACAGATTGGAAACACCATATATTTT. Translating it yields CASSLEGQIGNTIYF. The full variable domain, with the rest looked up from reference TRBV5-8 and TRBJ1-3, is EAGVTQSPTHLIKTRGQQATLRCSPISGHTSVYWYQQALGLGLQFLLWYDEGEERNRGNFPPRFSGRQFPNYSSELNVNALELEDSALYLCASSLEGQIGNTIYFGEGSWLTVV.

The chain combines TRBV27 with TRBJ1-5; 7 nucleotides line up with TRBD1. This CDR3 has 14 amino acids. V shed 2 bases and J 2 bases; nucleotides not matched to a gene: 0. The V gene's germline CDR1 is MNHEY and CDR2 SMNVEV (reference sequence). The CDR3 DNA reads as TGTGCCAGCAGTTTAGACAGGGGCAATCAGCCCCAGCATTTT. This sequence encodes CASSLDRGNQPQHF.

This clone has just a few counts. The chain joins TRBV11-3 to TRBJ1-1; D perhaps matches TRBD1 (5 bases). Germline V lookup: CDR1 SGHNT, CDR2 YENEEA. Trimming stripped 5 bases from V and 3 bases from J, with 22 bases between. The CDR3 has 17 amino acids. In DNA form, the CDR3 reads TGTGCCAGCAGCCAGGGAGGTGTGCTGGACGAGGACACTGAAGCTTTCTTT. Its translation: CASSQGGVLDEDTEAFF.

The gene calls are TRBV10-2 and TRBJ2-3, with 10 bases identical to TRBD2. The CDR3 consists of 16 residues. With 2 bases clipped from V and 6 bases from J, the junction kept 8 bases outside the gene matches. Germline loops: CDR1 WSHSY, CDR2 SAAADI. The DNA of the CDR3 is TGCGCCAGCAGTGAGCTAGCGGGAGAAGGGAAGGATACGCAGTATTTT. Its translation is CASSELAGEGKDTQYF.

V and J are TRBV19 and TRBJ2-2, with D perhaps matching TRBD1 (5 bases). In germline, CDR1 is LNHDA, CDR2 SQIVND (reference sequence). V was cut by 9 bases and J by 0 bases, with 23 bases left in between. This CDR3 has 18 residues. The CDR3 protein is CASQKGGAGFANTGELFF. The DNA of the CDR3 is TGTGCCAGCCAAAAGGGTGGGGCCGGGTTCGCGAACACCGGGGAGCTGTTTTTT. The full variable domain, completed using reference TRBV19 and TRBJ2-2, is DGGITQSPKYLFRKEGQNVTLSCEQNLNHDAMYWYRQDPGQGLRLIYYSQIVNDFQKGDIAEGYSVSREKKESFPLTVTSAQKNPTAFYLCASQKGGAGFANTGELFFGEGSRLTVL.